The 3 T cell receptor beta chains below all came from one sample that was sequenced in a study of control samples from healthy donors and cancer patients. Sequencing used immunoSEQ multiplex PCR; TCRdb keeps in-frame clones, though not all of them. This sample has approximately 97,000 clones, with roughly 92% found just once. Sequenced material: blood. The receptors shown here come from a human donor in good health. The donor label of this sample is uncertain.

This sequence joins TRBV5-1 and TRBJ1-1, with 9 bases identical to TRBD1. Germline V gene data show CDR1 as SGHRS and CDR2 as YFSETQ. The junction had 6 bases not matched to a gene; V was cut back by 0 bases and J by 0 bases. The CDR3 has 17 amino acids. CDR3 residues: CASSLVGTGRMNTEAFF. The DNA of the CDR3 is TGCGCCAGCAGCTTGGTCGGGACAGGGCGCATGAACACTGAAGCTTTCTTT. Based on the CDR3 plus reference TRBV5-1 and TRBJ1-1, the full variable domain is KAGVTQTPRYLIKTRGQQVTLSCSPISGHRSVSWYQQTPGQGLQFLFEYFSETQRNKGNFPGRFSGRQFSNSRSEMNVSTLELGDSALYLCASSLVGTGRMNTEAFFGQGTRLTVV.

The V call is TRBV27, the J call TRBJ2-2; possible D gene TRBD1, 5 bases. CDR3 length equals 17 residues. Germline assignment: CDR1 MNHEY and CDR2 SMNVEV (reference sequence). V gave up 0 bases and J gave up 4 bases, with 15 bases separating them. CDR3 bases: TGTGCCAGCAGTTTATCCTTAGGGCAGGGCAGCACCGGGGAGCTGTTTTTT. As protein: CASSLSLGQGSTGELFF.

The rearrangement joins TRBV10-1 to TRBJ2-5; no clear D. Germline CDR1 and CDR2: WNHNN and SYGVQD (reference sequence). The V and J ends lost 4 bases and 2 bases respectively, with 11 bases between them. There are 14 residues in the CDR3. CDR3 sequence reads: CASSASTGQETQYF. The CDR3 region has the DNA TGCGCCAGCAGTGCCTCGACTGGACAAGAGACCCAGTACTTC.